The T cell receptor beta chain described here comes from a study of shared clonotypes between healthy human individuals. The wider study: CD4 naive cells filled three plates per donor, CD4 memory three, CD8 naive two and CD8 memory one.

Assay: immunoSEQ multiplex PCR; the TCRdb copy retains only in-frame clones and omits some. This table holds 550,000 to 800,000 clones, roughly 70% found once. Trimming left V 0 bases short and J 4 bases short, with 12 bases between. Germline CDR1 is PRHDT and CDR2 is FYEKMQ (reference sequence). The CDR3 is 15 residues long. Sequenced input: memory CD4+ T cells sorted from blood. Noted subset: CD45RA-negative fraction. The TCR sequence derives from a woman in her 30s in good health. The chain uses TRBV13 and TRBJ2-5; the D gene is possibly TRBD2 (5 bases). CDR3: CASSLGARGPETQYF. As DNA, the CDR3 is TGTGCCAGCAGCTTAGGGGCCCGAGGGCCAGAGACCCAGTACTTC.